This TCR beta chain came from a study of blood T cells in healthy people across ages. A second roughly 6 to 11 cycle PCR used barcoded and J-beta primers. No fewer than 2.5 million CDR3-containing paired-end reads came from each sample. A single record per CDR3 protein comes from TCRdb applying MiXCR to the 5' RACE reads. The table includes nearly 800,000 distinct CDR3 sequences, 20% to 30% detected once. Germline-derived CDR1 and CDR2 are MGHDK and SYGVNS. Trimming removed 1 base at V and 7 bases at J, with 10 bases between. This CDR3 has 13 residues. Regarding the study as a whole: As naive T cell percentage varied, TCR beta diversity correlated strongly with it.

Concerning this clonotype itself: Its antigen is unidentified.

This sample was shared with a second study, whose subject was T cells of mothers and their children. In that study: Sequencing returned over 9 million TCR beta CDR3 reads per mother and about 3 million per child.

The receptor comes from a boy younger than 18 in good health. The sample consisted of blood. The rearrangement joins TRBV25-1 to TRBJ1-2, with D uncertain. The DNA for the CDR3 is TGTGCCAGCAGTGAATCGGCAGTCGGTGGCTACACCTTC. Protein: CASSESAVGGYTF.